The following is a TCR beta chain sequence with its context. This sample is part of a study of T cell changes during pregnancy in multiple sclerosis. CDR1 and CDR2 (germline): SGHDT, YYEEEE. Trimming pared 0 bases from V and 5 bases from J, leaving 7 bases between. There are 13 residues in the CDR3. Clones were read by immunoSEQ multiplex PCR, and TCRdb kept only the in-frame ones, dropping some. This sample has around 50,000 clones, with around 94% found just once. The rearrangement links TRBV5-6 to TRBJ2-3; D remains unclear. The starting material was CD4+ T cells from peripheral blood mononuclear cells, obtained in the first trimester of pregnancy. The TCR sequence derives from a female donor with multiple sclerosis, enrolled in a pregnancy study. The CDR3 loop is CASSLVPEDTQYF. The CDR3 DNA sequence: TGTGCCAGCAGCTTGGTCCCAGAAGATACGCAGTATTTT.